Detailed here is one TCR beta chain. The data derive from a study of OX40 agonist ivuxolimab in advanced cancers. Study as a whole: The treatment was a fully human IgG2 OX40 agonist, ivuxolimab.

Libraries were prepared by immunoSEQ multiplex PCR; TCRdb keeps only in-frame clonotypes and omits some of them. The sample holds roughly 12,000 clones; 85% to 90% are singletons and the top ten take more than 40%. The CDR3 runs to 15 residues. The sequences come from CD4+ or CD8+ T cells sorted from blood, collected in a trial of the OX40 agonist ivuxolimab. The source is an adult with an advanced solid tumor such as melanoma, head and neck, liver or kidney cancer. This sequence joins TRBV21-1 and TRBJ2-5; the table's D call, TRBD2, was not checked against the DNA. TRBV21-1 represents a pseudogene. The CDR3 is CASSKRRLRKETQYF. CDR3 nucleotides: TGTGCCAGCAGCAAAAGAAGACTGCGAAAAGAGACCCAGTACTTC.